This entry lists 19 T cell receptor beta chains sequenced from one sample in a study of T cell repertoires in ileal Crohn's disease (dated by TCRdb to the late 2010s). Library creation used the immunoSEQ multiplex PCR assay. What TCRdb holds here is the immuneACCESS table cut down to in-frame rearrangements. Part of the clones is not present; checked against another copy, under half of the missing clones reflect an unresolved V gene, and the others are unexplained. For this sample the table gives about 5,500 clones, of which 80% were detected only once. The ten biggest clones cover approximately 26% of the sample. Input material: ileal tissue. All receptors derive from an adult with Crohn's disease.

The rearrangement uses TRBV28 and TRBJ2-7, with 7 bases lining up with TRBD2. The V gene end was trimmed by 10 bases and the J gene end by 2 bases; junction bases not matched to a gene: 5. The CDR3 consists of 12 residues. Per the germline V gene, CDR1 is MDHEN and CDR2 is SYDVKM. In DNA, the CDR3 is TGTGCCATTGGGGGGGTTACCTACGAGCAGTACTTC. This translates into CAIGGVTYEQYF.

V gene TRBV5-4 combines with J gene TRBJ1-2, with 7 positions matching TRBD1. This CDR3 has 14 residues. V was pared by 4 bases and J by 3 bases, with 6 bases of the junction left unmatched. Per the germline V gene, CDR1 is SGHNT and CDR2 is YYREEE (reference sequence). CDR3 nucleotides: TGTGCCAGCAGCATAAACAGGGGTCACTATGGCTACACCTTC. Translation: CASSINRGHYGYTF.

In its sample, this clone was seen once. CDR3 sequence (DNA): TGTGCCTGGAGTGTGAGTCCCTTTGAGGAAAAACTGTTTTTT. This codes for CAWSVSPFEEKLFF. The gene calls are TRBV30 and TRBJ1-4; D remains unclear. The V gene's germline CDR1 is GTSNPN and CDR2 SVGIG (reference sequence). CDR3 length equals 14 residues. With 0 bases removed from V and 8 bases from J, the gap between germline ends came to 13 bases.

The chain uses TRBV5-8 and TRBJ1-1; 9 bases line up with TRBD1. The CDR3 sequence is 16 residues long. Germline V gives CDR1 SGHTS, CDR2 YDEGEE. The V segment lost 4 bases and the J segment 3 bases; nucleotides outside the gene matches: 10. The DNA for the CDR3 is TGTGCCAGCAGCGGTTACAGGGGGCGCGGAGACACTGAAGCTTTCTTT. This encodes CASSGYRGRGDTEAFF. Full variable domain (rest looked up from reference TRBV5-8 and TRBJ1-1): EAGVTQSPTHLIKTRGQQATLRCSPISGHTSVYWYQQALGLGLQFLLWYDEGEERNRGNFPPRFSGRQFPNYSSELNVNALELEDSALYLCASSGYRGRGDTEAFFGQGTRLTVV.

The chain links TRBV7-3 to TRBJ2-1, with 8 bases matching TRBD2. CDR1 is SGHTA and CDR2 is FQGTGA in the germline V gene. The CDR3 is 15 amino acids. Unmatched junction bases numbered 3, after V lost 0 bases and J lost 5 bases. The CDR3: CASSLTTGGHNEQFF. The DNA for the CDR3 is TGTGCCAGCAGCTTAACTACGGGAGGGCACAATGAGCAGTTCTTC.

The gene calls are TRBV5-6 and TRBJ1-5; TRBD1 agrees at 7 bases. Germline CDR1 SGHDT, CDR2 YYEEEE. The trim removed 2 bases at V and 4 bases at J, leaving 6 bases unmatched. This CDR3 has 15 residues. CDR3 loop: CASSFLGQTNQPQHF. The CDR3 bases are TGTGCCAGCAGCTTCTTGGGACAGACAAATCAGCCCCAGCATTTT.

The chain recombines TRBV5-1 with TRBJ2-7, with 9 bases fitting TRBD2. CDR3 size: 14 residues. The trim removed 5 bases at V and 9 bases at J, leaving 12 bases unmatched. Per germline, CDR1 SGHRS and CDR2 YFSETQ. The CDR3 loop is CASSLTSGSLGQYF. The CDR3 DNA follows: TGCGCCAGCAGTTTGACTAGCGGTTCGCTTGGGCAGTACTTC.

The chain employs TRBV5-1 and TRBJ2-3; no clear D gene. The CDR3 length is 14 residues. Trimming pared 0 bases from V and 0 bases from J, leaving 5 bases between. CDR1 is SGHRS, CDR2 YFSETQ, per germline. DNA of the CDR3: TGCGCCAGCAGCTTGGCACGGAGCACAGATACGCAGTATTTT. Its translation is CASSLARSTDTQYF.

Remarks on this clone: Within the sample, other DNA sequences also encode this same CDR3. V and J are TRBV11-2 and TRBJ1-6, with D possibly TRBD1 on 5 matching bases. The germline V gene has CDR1 SGHAT and CDR2 FQNNGV. There are 19 residues in the CDR3. V was clipped by 5 bases and J by 0 bases, with 20 bases between them. Here the CDR3 reads CASSPSTGTFSSYNSPLHF. As DNA, the CDR3 is TGTGCCAGCAGCCCGTCGACCGGGACTTTTAGCTCCTATAATTCACCCCTCCACTTT.

The chain has TRBV15 and TRBJ2-7, with 10 bases matching TRBD1. Germline assignment: CDR1 LNHNV and CDR2 YYDKDF (reference sequence). This CDR3 contains 14 residues. Trimming at V came to 3 bases and at J to 7 bases, leaving 6 bases not matched to a gene. DNA for the CDR3: TGTGCCACCAGCAGGGACAGGGGGGCGGGGGAGCAGTACTTC. Its protein product is CATSRDRGAGEQYF.

The chain links TRBV4-1 to TRBJ1-1; TRBD1 matches at 7 bases. J gave up 4 bases and V 0 bases, and 11 bases lay outside the gene matches. The CDR3 runs to 17 residues. Per germline, CDR1 MGHRA and CDR2 YSYEKL. The CDR3 nucleotides are TGCGCCAGCAGCCAAGATTCAGGGGGGATCCGGGGCACTGAAGCTTTCTTT. This codes for CASSQDSGGIRGTEAFF.

With regard to this clone: Additional DNA sequences in this sample encode the identical CDR3. The chain is built from TRBV28 and TRBJ2-4; the match to TRBD1 covers 10 bases. Germline loops: CDR1 MDHEN, CDR2 SYDVKM. The J segment lost 3 bases and the V segment lost 7 bases, leaving 9 bases of the junction unmatched. The CDR3 is 16 amino acids. This CDR3 reads CASKIATGGLKNIQYF. CDR3 DNA: TGTGCCAGCAAGATTGCGACAGGGGGCCTCAAAAACATTCAGTACTTC.

CDR3 coding DNA: TGCAGTGCTACCTCCACAGATACGCAGTATTTT. It specifies CSATSTDTQYF. The chain joins TRBV20-1 to TRBJ2-3; D is uncertain. The CDR3 is 11 amino acids. V was clipped by 4 bases and J by 2 bases, with 4 bases between them. Germline loops: CDR1 DFQATT, CDR2 SNEGSKA (reference sequence).

The V and J genes are TRBV7-9 and TRBJ2-3, with no clear D. CDR1 and CDR2 from the germline V gene are SEHNR and FQNEAQ (reference sequence). There are 11 residues in the CDR3. Trimming removed 4 bases from V and 6 bases from J, with 5 bases in between. The CDR3 loop is CASSWQDTQYF. In DNA, the CDR3 is TGTGCCAGCAGCTGGCAGGATACGCAGTATTTT. Full variable domain (outside the CDR3, taken from reference TRBV7-9 and TRBJ2-3): DTGVSQNPRHKITKRGQNVTFRCDPISEHNRLYWYRQTLGQGPEFLTYFQNEAQLEKSRLLSDRFSAERPKGSFSTLEIQRTEQGDSAMYLCASSWQDTQYFGPGTRLTVL.

This clone was observed a few times. V usage is TRBV9 and J usage is TRBJ2-1; 7 bases agree with TRBD2. The CDR3 contains 15 residues. Trimming removed 3 bases from V and 1 base from J; junction bases left unmatched: 4. Germline V gene lookup returns CDR1 SGDLS and CDR2 YYNGEE. CDR3 sequence reads: CASSGASGSYNEQFF. In DNA, the CDR3 is TGTGCCAGCAGCGGCGCTAGCGGTTCCTACAATGAGCAGTTCTTC. Full variable domain (remainder filled in from reference TRBV9 and TRBJ2-1): DSGVTQTPKHLITATGQRVTLRCSPRSGDLSVYWYQQSLDQGLQFLIQYYNGEERAKGNILERFSAQQFPDLHSELNLSSLELGDSALYFCASSGASGSYNEQFFGPGTRLTVL.

The chain carries TRBV28 and TRBJ2-1; 8 positions agree with TRBD2. The germline V gene encodes CDR1 MDHEN and CDR2 SYDVKM. This CDR3 is 18 amino acids long. J lost 6 bases, V lost 3 bases, and 16 bases had no gene match. The CDR3 protein is CASSLLFGPGRASNEQFF. The CDR3 DNA follows: TGTGCCAGCAGTTTGCTATTCGGCCCCGGGAGGGCCAGCAATGAGCAGTTCTTC.

The sample holds one count of this clone. The chain uses TRBV10-3 and TRBJ2-7; perhaps TRBD2 as D (5 bases). The CDR3 is 14 residues long. Germline lookup yields CDR1 ENHRY and CDR2 SYGVKD. Trimming cost V 10 bases and J 2 bases, with 18 bases left between them. For the CDR3, the DNA is TGTGCCACCCACGGGGATACCCCTCCCTACGAGCAGTACTTC. Protein sequence: CATHGDTPPYEQYF.

This sequence joins TRBV27 and TRBJ2-7; no reliable D call. Germline V gives CDR1 MNHEY, CDR2 SMNVEV (reference sequence). Between the trimmed V and J ends, which lost 5 bases and 3 bases, there was a span of 14 bases. The length of the CDR3 is 14 residues. The CDR3 is CASSAHSSGYEQYF. As DNA, the CDR3 is TGTGCCAGCAGTGCCCACTCCTCAGGCTACGAGCAGTACTTC.

The rearrangement uses TRBV2 and TRBJ1-5; 7 bases align to TRBD1. The V and J ends lost 8 bases and 5 bases, in that order; junction bases with no gene match: 6. CDR1 is SNHLY and CDR2 is FYNNEI in the germline V gene. The CDR3 consists of 13 residues. The CDR3 sequence: CASLPGQDQPQHF. CDR3 nucleotides: TGTGCCAGCCTACCAGGACAGGATCAGCCCCAGCATTTT.